This TCR beta chain was recovered during a study of blood T cell repertoires in COVID-19. V was trimmed by 4 bases and J by 2 bases, leaving 15 bases between them. The CDR3 consists of 14 residues. Germline assignment: CDR1 GTSNPN and CDR2 SVGIG (reference sequence). Generated by immunoSEQ multiplex PCR, the TCRdb table keeps only in-frame clones and is missing some. The data show hundreds of thousands of clones, with around nine tenths seen just once and roughly 10% held by the top ten. The sequenced sample consisted of peripheral blood. The rearrangement joins TRBV30 to TRBJ2-7; no clear D gene. This clonotype was obtained from a woman in her 70s with COVID-19, enrolled during active disease. The CDR3 coding sequence is TGTGCCTGGAAGTTTTCGTCCTTAGCCTACGAGCAGTACTTC. This gives the protein CAWKFSSLAYEQYF. Drawing the rest from reference TRBV30 and TRBJ2-7, the complete variable domain is SQTIHQWPATLVQPVGSPLSLECTVEGTSNPNLYWYRQAAGRGLQLLFYSVGIGQISSEVPQNLSASRPQDRQFILSSKKLLLSDSGFYLCAWKFSSLAYEQYFGPGTRLTVT.